This TCR beta chain was obtained from a study of cytomegalovirus exposure and HLA in healthy donors. Study-level points and caveats: Likely technical artifact: a cluster of highly shared sequence variants. A later examination showed that TCR association rates differed by HLA locus, with DRB1 most and HLA-C fewest. Reported performance of the classifier showed diagnosis of cytomegalovirus status with high specificity and sensitivity.

The PCR ran on 60 Vbeta and 13 Jbeta primers. The assay was immunoSEQ multiplex PCR, and TCRdb's table has in-frame clones only and misses some. Of 160,000 or so clones detected, approximately 84% appear once; the ten largest clones hold 1.3%. Germline-derived CDR1 and CDR2 are LNHDA and SQIVND (reference sequence). This CDR3 spans 14 amino acids. V lost 5 bases, J lost 1 base, and 11 bases lay in between. The sample holds a few counts of this clone. Its antigen is as yet unknown. This rearrangement joins TRBV19 to TRBJ1-1; D call uncertain. The sequenced material came from PBMCs. The TCR was taken from a man in his fifties or sixties in good health and CMV-seropositive. CDR3 DNA sequence: TGTGCCAGTAGTCCGCCACAGAGGAACACTGAAGCTTTCTTT. As protein: CASSPPQRNTEAFF. The variable domain in full, completed from reference TRBV19 and TRBJ1-1, reads DGGITQSPKYLFRKEGQNVTLSCEQNLNHDAMYWYRQDPGQGLRLIYYSQIVNDFQKGDIAEGYSVSREKKESFPLTVTSAQKNPTAFYLCASSPPQRNTEAFFGQGTRLTVV.